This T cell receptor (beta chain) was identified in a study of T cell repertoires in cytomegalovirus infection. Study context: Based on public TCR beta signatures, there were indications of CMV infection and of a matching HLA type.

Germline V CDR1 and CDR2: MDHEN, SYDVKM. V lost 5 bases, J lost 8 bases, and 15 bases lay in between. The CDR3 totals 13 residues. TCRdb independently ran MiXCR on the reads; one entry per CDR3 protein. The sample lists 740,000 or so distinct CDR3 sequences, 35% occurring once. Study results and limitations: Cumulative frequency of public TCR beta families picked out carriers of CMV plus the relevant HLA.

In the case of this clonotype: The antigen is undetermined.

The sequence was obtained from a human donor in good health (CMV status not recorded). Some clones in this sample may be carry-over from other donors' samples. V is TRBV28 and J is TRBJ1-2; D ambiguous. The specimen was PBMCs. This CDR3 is CASSLANRPGYTF. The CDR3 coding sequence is TGTGCCAGCAGTCTAGCCAATCGTCCCGGCTACACCTTC.